A selection of T cell receptor beta chains follows, all from one sample in a study of blood T cells in healthy people across ages. MiXCR, run by TCRdb on the 5' RACE reads, gives a single entry per CDR3 protein. The table records about 1 million distinct CDR3 sequences, more than 40% of them present only once. Sequenced input: blood. These receptors all stem from a woman aged 60-70 years in good health. Both conserved end residues are part of each CDR3. The D gene is left open where the match is weak. Rows give clone size only sometimes, using once, few, many, or a class for an expanded clone.

>13|TRBJ2-2|.|TRBV12-3/TRBV12-4|.
CASRELVTGELFF
TGTGCCAGCCGGGAGTTAGTCACCGGGGAGCTGTTTTTT
>15|TRBJ2-1|.|TRBV7-9|TRBD2
CASSPGGGTYNEQFF
TGTGCCAGCTCCCCTGGGGGAGGGACCTACAATGAGCAGTTCTTC
>14|TRBJ1-6|few|TRBV15|.
CATSRDWGNSPLHF
TGTGCCACCAGCCGGGACTGGGGGAATTCACCCCTCCACTTT
>12|TRBJ1-2|.|TRBV12-3/TRBV12-4|.
CAGSLDRYGYTF
TGTGCCGGCAGTTTAGACCGCTATGGCTACACCTTC
>14|TRBJ2-5|few|TRBV12-3/TRBV12-4|TRBD2
CASRSSGYQETQYF
TGTGCCAGCAGGTCTAGCGGTTACCAAGAGACCCAGTACTTC
>13|TRBJ2-6|few|TRBV29-1|.
CSVGGTGANVLTF
TGCAGCGTTGGTGGAACTGGGGCCAACGTCCTGACTTTC
>15|TRBJ2-3|few|TRBV25-1|.
CASSAYTTSTDTQYF
TGTGCCAGCAGTGCCTACACCACTAGCACAGATACGCAGTATTTT
>16|TRBJ2-3|.|TRBV7-9|.
CASSPRSWADTDTQYF
TGTGCCAGCAGCCCTAGGTCGTGGGCGGACACAGATACGCAGTATTTT
>15|TRBJ1-1|.|TRBV18|TRBD1
CASSPTGTADTEAFF
TGTGCCAGCTCACCGACAGGGACTGCTGACACTGAAGCTTTCTTT
>16|TRBJ2-7|.|TRBV20-1|TRBD1
CSAPHVGQRLTYEQYF
TGCAGTGCTCCGCATGTGGGACAGAGACTTACCTACGAGCAGTACTTC
>13|TRBJ1-2|.|TRBV6-5|TRBD1
CANSRTGGSGYTF
TGTGCCAACAGTCGGACAGGGGGCTCTGGCTACACCTTC
>14|TRBJ2-7|.|TRBV6-6|.
CASSYSREVGEQYF
TGTGCCAGCAGTTACTCAAGAGAGGTGGGCGAGCAGTACTTC
>15|TRBJ2-2|.|TRBV7-2|TRBD2
CASSLSGARTGELFF
TGTGCCAGCAGCTTAAGCGGGGCCAGGACCGGGGAGCTGTTTTTT
>16|TRBJ1-2|few|TRBV7-2|.
CASSHIRQAANYGYTF
TGTGCCAGCAGTCATATCCGACAGGCAGCTAACTATGGCTACACCTTC
>16|TRBJ2-7|.|TRBV2|.
CASSEVSGRFTYEQYF
TGTGCCAGCAGTGAAGTTAGTGGTAGGTTTACCTACGAGCAGTACTTC
>14|TRBJ2-1|.|TRBV27|.
CASSPFGSRNEQFF
TGTGCCAGCAGCCCCTTTGGTAGTCGTAATGAGCAGTTCTTC
>16|TRBJ2-3|.|TRBV3-1|.
CASSLGLSGVLDTQYF
TGTGCCAGCAGCCTAGGACTATCGGGGGTTTTAGATACGCAGTATTTT
>16|TRBJ2-4|few|TRBV5-6|.
CASSFTGPILKNIQYF
TGTGCCAGCAGCTTTACAGGGCCGATCCTTAAAAACATTCAGTACTTC
>14|TRBJ2-4|.|TRBV10-3|.
CAVSEPDSKNIQYF
TGTGCCGTCAGTGAGCCAGACAGCAAAAACATTCAGTACTTC
>15|TRBJ2-1|few|TRBV27|TRBD1
CASRPGTGSYNEQFF
TGTGCCAGCAGACCCGGGACAGGGTCCTACAATGAGCAGTTCTTC
>13|TRBJ2-7|few|TRBV15|TRBD1
CATSRGDRDEQYF
TGTGCCACCAGCAGAGGGGACAGGGACGAGCAGTACTTC
>12|TRBJ2-5|.|TRBV27|.
CASSRGPHEQYF
TGTGCCAGCAGTCGGGGCCCACATGAGCAGTACTTC
>15|TRBJ2-3|.|TRBV7-2|TRBD1
CASSDSKGAGDTQYF
TGTGCCAGCAGCGATTCTAAGGGGGCTGGAGATACGCAGTATTTT
>15|TRBJ2-3|.|TRBV20-1|TRBD2
CSARGTSGLADTQYF
TGCAGTGCTAGAGGAACTAGCGGGCTGGCAGATACGCAGTATTTT
>15|TRBJ1-6|.|TRBV27|.
CASSPLGGRNSPLHF
TGTGCCAGCAGTCCGCTGGGGGGGCGAAATTCACCCCTCCACTTT
>18|TRBJ2-3|.|TRBV20-1|TRBD2
CSAVGGLAGKSFTDTQYF
TGCAGTGCCGTGGGGGGACTAGCGGGAAAGTCATTCACAGATACGCAGTATTTT
>18|TRBJ1-6|.|TRBV27|.
CASSLSWGDGGFGSPLHF
TGTGCCAGCAGTTTATCTTGGGGCGACGGCGGGTTCGGTTCACCCCTCCACTTT
>13|TRBJ2-7|many|TRBV12-3/TRBV12-4|.
CASSDRGSYEQYF
TGTGCCAGCAGTGATCGAGGGAGCTACGAGCAGTACTTC
>13|TRBJ1-1|.|TRBV3-1|.
CASSQWGHTEAFF
TGTGCCAGCAGCCAGTGGGGACACACTGAAGCTTTCTTT
>15|TRBJ2-7|.|TRBV10-1|TRBD2
CASSESTGGPREQYF
TGCGCCAGCAGTGAGTCAACGGGAGGGCCGCGGGAGCAGTACTTC
>14|TRBJ1-2|.|TRBV2|.
CASSHSVRLYGYTF
TGTGCCAGCAGCCACAGTGTCCGACTCTATGGCTACACCTTC
>15|TRBJ2-7|.|TRBV28|TRBD1
CASSPSEGQGYEQYF
TGTGCCAGCAGTCCATCCGAGGGACAGGGCTACGAGCAGTACTTC
>15|TRBJ2-7|few|TRBV7-6|.
CASSLYGTPLREQYF
TGTGCCAGCAGCTTATACGGGACTCCATTACGCGAGCAGTACTTC
>15|TRBJ2-1|few|TRBV10-1|.
CASSTTDGLHNEQFF
TGCGCCAGCAGTACAACAGACGGACTCCACAATGAGCAGTTCTTC
>15|TRBJ1-2|many|TRBV7-2|.
CASSPRTELNYGYTF
TGTGCCAGCAGCCCCCGGACAGAATTAAACTATGGCTACACCTTC